The present TCR beta chain was sequenced within a study of Ad26.COV2.S vaccination and SARS-CoV-2 variants. Germline trimming cut 4 bases from V and 2 bases from J; bases unmatched to any gene: 8. Germline-derived CDR1 and CDR2 are LGHDT and YNNKEL (reference sequence). The CDR3 extends over 16 amino acids. Treatment given: some 19 received Ad26.COV2.S at low or high dose, single or two shots; about five received placebo; per-sample allocation not given. The study sampled participants on day 63 after the first vaccine or placebo injection. Donor was an adult aged 18-55 years in Boston. Only in-frame clones appear in the TCRdb table, and some are missing; sequencing was by immunoSEQ multiplex PCR. The data show about half a million clones, 89% seen once.

The chain carries TRBV3-1 (or the pseudogene TRBV3-2) and TRBJ2-7; TRBD2 matches at 10 bases. This TCR came from a person aged 18-60 years who received the Ad26.COV2.S COVID-19 vaccine or a placebo. The source was peripheral blood, collected in a trial of Ad26.COV2.S vaccine versus placebo. The CDR3 DNA reads as TGTGCCAGCAGCCTTCGTACTAGCGGGGTTCCCTACGAGCAGTACTTC. Its protein product is CASSLRTSGVPYEQYF.